These 26 T cell receptor beta chains were all obtained from the same sample, sequenced in a study of cytomegalovirus exposure and HLA in healthy donors. The study ran its PCR with 60 Vbeta and 13 Jbeta primers. Using immunoSEQ multiplex PCR, the repertoire was profiled, and TCRdb retains in-frame clones only, with some absent. The repertoire table contains more than 100,000 clones. Sample: PBMCs. The receptors were sampled from a man younger than 30 in good health and CMV-seronegative.

This chain links TRBV7-2 with TRBJ1-3; unclear D gene. Trimming cost V 3 bases and J 7 bases, with 7 bases left between them. Germline CDR1 and CDR2: SGHTA and FQGNSA. This CDR3 has 12 residues. This chain's CDR3 is CASSFGGNTIYF. The CDR3 nucleotides are TGTGCCAGCAGCTTCGGAGGGAACACCATATATTTT.

This chain links TRBV6-5 with TRBJ2-1; TRBD2 matches at 11 bases. There are 15 residues in the CDR3. V gave up 5 bases and J gave up 7 bases; unmatched junction bases: 7. From germline, CDR1 is MNHEY and CDR2 SVGAGI. Here the CDR3 reads CASSPGTSGRNEQFF. The DNA for the CDR3 is TGTGCCAGCAGTCCCGGGACTAGCGGTCGAAATGAGCAGTTCTTC.

The J gene is TRBJ2-7, the V gene TRBV5-6, with D maybe TRBD2 (5 bases). Trimming took 2 bases from V and 3 from J, leaving 9 bases between them. Germline CDR1 reads SGHDT; CDR2 reads YYEEEE. The CDR3 totals 13 residues. CDR3 bases: TGTGCCAGCAGCTTTGACGGGGACTACGAGCAGTACTTC. Its protein product is CASSFDGDYEQYF.

The V gene is TRBV6-6, the J gene TRBJ2-3; 11 bases line up with TRBD2. V lost 6 bases to trimming and J lost 6 bases; unmatched junction nucleotides: 8. The length of the CDR3 is 15 residues. From germline, CDR1 is MNHNY and CDR2 SVGAGI (reference sequence). CDR3 nucleotides: TGTGCCAGCAGCCGACCTAGCGGGGGGTTGGATACGCAGTATTTT. Translating it yields CASSRPSGGLDTQYF.

The chain carries TRBV10-1 and TRBJ2-1; possible D gene TRBD2, 5 bases. Germline V gene sequence: CDR1 WNHNN, CDR2 SYGVQD (reference sequence). Deletions cut 10 bases from V and 2 bases from J, with 12 bases between. The CDR3 spans 13 residues. The chain's CDR3 is CATSRGTYNEQFF. The CDR3 nucleotides are TGCGCCACGTCCCGAGGGACCTACAATGAGCAGTTCTTC.

The CDR3 protein is CAIREDSRGTEAFF. CDR3 nucleotide sequence: TGTGCCATCAGGGAAGACTCTCGGGGAACTGAAGCTTTCTTT. This rearrangement joins TRBV10-3 to TRBJ1-1; no clear D gene. V was trimmed by 6 bases and J by 5 bases, leaving 16 bases between them. This CDR3 has 14 residues. Germline V gene sequence: CDR1 ENHRY, CDR2 SYGVKD.

The genes are TRBV18 and TRBJ2-7; a possible D gene is TRBD1 (5 bases). From germline, CDR1 is KGHSH and CDR2 LQKENI. The germline V and J ends were trimmed by 2 bases and 5 bases, with 10 bases remaining between them. The CDR3 is 13 amino acids. The CDR3 DNA follows: TGTGCCAGCTCACCAAGGGGCCTCGACGAGCAGTACTTC. It translates to CASSPRGLDEQYF.

This sequence joins TRBV15 and TRBJ1-1; 7 bases align to TRBD1. CDR1 and CDR2 (germline): LNHNV, YYDKDF (reference sequence). J was trimmed by 4 bases and V by 7 bases; bases with no gene match: 6. The CDR3 is 13 amino acids. The CDR3 here is CATMYRGATEAFF. The CDR3 coding sequence is TGTGCCACCATGTACAGGGGTGCCACTGAAGCTTTCTTT.

Of note for this clone: This CDR3 is also generated by other DNA sequences in the sample. The genes are TRBV5-1 and TRBJ2-7, with 8 bases lining up with TRBD1. Germline CDR1 reads SGHRS; CDR2 reads YFSETQ. There are 13 residues in the CDR3. Trimming at V came to 3 bases and at J to 4 bases, leaving 3 bases not matched to a gene. The CDR3 reads CASSSRQGYEQYF. DNA of the CDR3: TGCGCCAGCAGCTCTCGACAGGGGTACGAGCAGTACTTC.

V is TRBV19 and J is TRBJ2-1, with 12 bases matching TRBD1. The CDR3 extends over 15 amino acids. With 8 bases clipped from V and 7 bases from J, the junction kept 9 bases outside the gene matches. The germline V gene encodes CDR1 LNHDA and CDR2 SQIVND (reference sequence). The CDR3 nucleotides read TGTGCCAGTTTATCCGGGACAGGGGGCATGAATGAGCAGTTCTTC. This gives the protein CASLSGTGGMNEQFF.

The rearrangement joins TRBV6-5 to TRBJ1-1; TRBD1 aligns across 7 bases. CDR1 is MNHEY, CDR2 SVGAGI, per germline. Losses at the gene ends were 0 bases for V and 5 bases for J; bases not matched to a gene: 3. The CDR3 covers 14 residues. The CDR3 here is CASSYSRGRTEAFF. The CDR3 DNA follows: TGTGCCAGCAGTTACTCGAGGGGGCGAACTGAAGCTTTCTTT.

This sequence joins TRBV15 and TRBJ1-2; D unclear. The CDR3 loop spans 14 amino acids. Per the germline V gene, CDR1 is LNHNV and CDR2 is YYDKDF (reference sequence). Trimming shortened V by 1 base and J by 4 bases, and 10 bases separated the two germline ends. The CDR3 DNA sequence: TGTGCCACCAGCAGAGCGGGTAAAGGCTATGGCTACACCTTC. Amino acid sequence: CATSRAGKGYGYTF.

The chain is built from TRBV5-5 and TRBJ1-3; no reliable D call. Germline lookup yields CDR1 SGHKS and CDR2 YYEKEE (reference sequence). Trimming removed 4 bases from V and 4 bases from J, with 12 bases in between. The CDR3 is 14 amino acids. For the CDR3, the DNA is TGTGCCAGCAGCCTTGAGGGATCCGGAAACACCATATATTTT. It codes for CASSLEGSGNTIYF.

The chain carries TRBV30 and TRBJ1-1, with a weak D call TRBD1 (5 bases). Per the germline V gene, CDR1 is GTSNPN and CDR2 is SVGIG (reference sequence). CDR3 length: 12 residues. V lost 1 base to trimming and J lost 5 bases, with 8 bases between them. CDR3 region: CAWSGGTTEAFF. The CDR3 DNA reads as TGTGCCTGGAGTGGAGGGACTACTGAAGCTTTCTTT.

The chain carries TRBV21-1 and TRBJ2-1; the table's D call, TRBD1, was not checked against the DNA. TRBV21-1 is flagged as a pseudogene. CDR3 length: 13 residues. CDR3 bases: TGTGCGGGACCCGGGACAGATTACAATGAGCAGTTCTTC. It yields the protein CAGPGTDYNEQFF.

The chain carries TRBV15 and TRBJ1-2; D remains ambiguous. Germline CDR1 and CDR2: LNHNV and YYDKDF (reference sequence). The CDR3 consists of 13 residues. V lost 2 bases, J lost 4 bases, and 8 bases lay in between. CDR3 amino acids: CATSRSPSYGYTF. The CDR3 DNA sequence: TGTGCCACCAGCAGATCCCCCTCCTATGGCTACACCTTC. Full variable domain (rest looked up from reference TRBV15 and TRBJ1-2): DAMVIQNPRYQVTQFGKPVTLSCSQTLNHNVMYWYQQKSSQAPKLLFHYYDKDFNNEADTPDNFQSRRPNTSFCFLDIRSPGLGDTAMYLCATSRSPSYGYTFGSGTRLTVV.

The chain links TRBV5-6 to TRBJ1-2; TRBD1 is a possible D gene (5 bases). Looked up from germline, CDR1 is SGHDT and CDR2 is YYEEEE. The CDR3 is 14 residues long. Trimming left V 0 bases short and J 4 bases short, with 10 bases between. The CDR3: CASSLGTGSYGYTF. CDR3 DNA: TGTGCCAGCAGCTTGGGAACAGGATCCTATGGCTACACCTTC.

The genes are TRBV13 and TRBJ2-1; D is perhaps TRBD2 (7 bases). Trimming stripped 0 bases from V and 15 bases from J, with 21 bases between. CDR1 PRHDT and CDR2 FYEKMQ come from the germline V gene (reference sequence). This CDR3 region has 15 residues. The CDR3 here is CASSLGAGDYEEVFF. In DNA, the CDR3 is TGTGCCAGCAGCTTAGGGGCAGGGGACTACGAAGAGGTGTTCTTC.

This sequence joins TRBV5-1 and TRBJ1-2, with D possibly being TRBD1 (6 bases). This CDR3 comprises 15 residues. V shed 8 bases and J shed 5 bases, with 22 bases lying between them. Germline lookup yields CDR1 SGHRS and CDR2 YFSETQ. The CDR3 DNA sequence: TGCGCCAGTGCTCCGGAACAGGGTATCGGGTATGGCTACACCTTC. Translated: CASAPEQGIGYGYTF.

The V call is TRBV5-5, the J call TRBJ2-5, with D possibly matching TRBD1 (6 bases). V was trimmed by 0 bases and J by 5 bases, leaving 11 bases between them. The CDR3 length is 14 residues. From germline, CDR1 is SGHKS and CDR2 YYEKEE (reference sequence). The CDR3 spells CASSLGGQGETQYF. CDR3 nucleotide sequence: TGTGCCAGCAGCTTGGGGGGGCAGGGGGAGACCCAGTACTTC.

V gene TRBV28 combines with J gene TRBJ2-4; 7 nucleotides agree with TRBD2. This CDR3 has 14 residues. V shed 7 bases, J shed 6 bases, and the junction held 9 bases outside the gene matches. The V gene's germline CDR1 is MDHEN and CDR2 SYDVKM. Here the CDR3 reads CASNLRGGGNIQYF. CDR3 DNA: TGTGCCAGCAACCTACGGGGCGGGGGAAACATTCAGTACTTC. Drawing the rest from reference TRBV28 and TRBJ2-4, the complete variable domain is DVKVTQSSRYLVKRTGEKVFLECVQDMDHENMFWYRQDPGLGLRLIYFSYDVKMKEKGDIPEGYSVSREKKERFSLILESASTNQTSMYLCASNLRGGGNIQYFGAGTRLSVL.

The V and J genes are TRBV11-2 and TRBJ1-6, with D hard to call. Germline CDR1 SGHAT, CDR2 FQNNGV. V lost 3 bases and J lost 7, with 13 bases in between. This CDR3 is 15 amino acids long. CDR3 bases: TGTGCCAGCAGCTTTGGGGTCGAGGGAAATTCACCCCTCCACTTT. Translation: CASSFGVEGNSPLHF.

J is TRBJ1-1 and V is TRBV5-4; D is unresolved. The CDR3 totals 15 residues. CDR1 is SGHNT, CDR2 YYREEE, per germline (reference sequence). Between the trimmed V and J ends, which lost 3 bases and 6 bases, there was a span of 18 bases. CDR3 nucleotide sequence: TGTGCCAGCAGCTCGACAAAAGCGGTTGGGGCTGAAGCTTTCTTT. It translates to CASSSTKAVGAEAFF.

This chain links TRBV7-2 with TRBJ2-5, with TRBD2 as a possible D gene (5 bases). Germline CDR1 SGHTA, CDR2 FQGNSA. The CDR3 sequence is 16 residues long. The V gene lost 3 bases and the J gene lost 3 bases, with 17 bases spanning the gap. The CDR3 coding sequence is TGTGCCAGCAGCTTGGCCGGGAACCTCTTTAAAGAGACCCAGTACTTC. Translating gives CASSLAGNLFKETQYF.

The CDR3 is CASRPGGGNSPLHF. The CDR3 nucleotides are TGCGCCAGCAGACCAGGGGGCGGGAATTCACCCCTCCACTTT. The chain carries TRBV5-1 and TRBJ1-6; 8 bases map to TRBD1. CDR1 is SGHRS and CDR2 is YFSETQ in the germline V gene. The V gene end was trimmed by 5 bases and the J gene end by 7 bases; junction bases not matched to a gene: 5. There are 14 residues in the CDR3.

The rearrangement links TRBV27 to TRBJ2-7, with 9 bases identical to TRBD1. Trimming at V came to 2 bases and at J to 5 bases, leaving 7 bases not matched to a gene. CDR1 is MNHEY and CDR2 is SMNVEV in the germline V gene (reference sequence). This CDR3 has 15 residues. The CDR3 loop is CASSLRPGQGHEQYF. CDR3 nucleotide sequence: TGTGCCAGCAGTTTACGACCGGGACAGGGCCACGAGCAGTACTTC.